These T cell receptor beta chains were read from a single sample in a study of cytomegalovirus exposure and HLA in healthy donors. The repertoire was sequenced with immunoSEQ multiplex PCR; TCRdb's copy has only in-frame clones and lacks some. The table includes about 130,000 clones, over 65% detected once. The sample consisted of PBMCs. These receptor sequences come from a man in his forties or fifties in good health and CMV-seropositive. Each CDR3 is given with its conserved first and last residue. The order of the fields is V gene, J gene, D gene, clone size, CDR3 protein, CDR3 DNA. The D gene is left open where the match is weak. The listing skips clone size in some rows; elsewhere it reads once, few, many or a size class.

TRBV7-2,TRBJ2-1,-,-,CASSELEEQFF,TGTGCCAGCAGCGAGCTTGAAGAGCAGTTCTTC
TRBV9,TRBJ2-7,-,-,CASSVGLQAEQYF,TGTGCCAGCAGCGTAGGTTTGCAGGCCGAGCAGTACTTC
TRBV28,TRBJ2-1,TRBD2,-,CASSYPKTSGNHNEQFF,TGTGCCAGCAGTTACCCCAAAACTAGCGGGAATCACAATGAGCAGTTCTTC
TRBV9,TRBJ2-2,-,-,CASSVEPRTGELFF,TGTGCCAGCAGCGTAGAGCCCCGCACCGGGGAGCTGTTTTTT
TRBV6-9,TRBJ2-2,TRBD2,-,CASSGGGDISTGELFF,TGTGCCAGCAGTGGCGGGGGGGACATTTCAACCGGGGAGCTGTTTTTT
TRBV2,TRBJ1-6,-,-,CASSERAAREVLHF,TGTGCCAGCAGTGAACGGGCAGCCCGGGAGGTCCTCCACTTT
TRBV27,TRBJ2-2,TRBD1,few,CASSPLGQGGTGELFF,TGTGCCAGCAGTCCGTTAGGACAGGGAGGCACCGGGGAGCTGTTTTTT
TRBV6-6,TRBJ1-3,-,-,CASSYSQLAGNTIYF,TGTGCCAGCAGTTACTCCCAATTAGCTGGAAACACCATATATTTT
TRBV4-2,TRBJ1-5,TRBD1,few,CASSQGRLTGQGYQPQHF,TGTGCCAGCAGCCAAGGGCGGTTAACGGGACAGGGGTATCAGCCCCAGCATTTT
TRBV7-9,TRBJ1-3,-,-,CASSSGDPRAGNTIYF,TGTGCCAGCAGCTCAGGGGACCCTAGGGCTGGAAACACCATATATTTT
TRBV19,TRBJ2-7,-,-,CASSIVGLGEQYF,TGTGCCAGTAGTATAGTGGGGCTCGGCGAGCAGTACTTC
TRBV18,TRBJ2-7,TRBD1,-,CASSPGQGLSGEQYF,TGTGCCAGCTCGCCTGGACAGGGTCTATCTGGTGAGCAGTACTTC
TRBV5-1,TRBJ2-2,-,few,CATPRSGPGNTGELFF,TGCGCCACCCCGCGCTCTGGGCCCGGGAACACCGGGGAGCTGTTTTTT
TRBV7-2,TRBJ1-2,TRBD1,-,CASSFGGGDGYGYTF,TGTGCCAGCAGCTTTGGAGGGGGCGATGGCTATGGCTACACCTTC
TRBV6-5,TRBJ1-1,-,-,CASSYKSGANTEAFF,TGTGCCAGCAGTTACAAGTCAGGGGCGAACACTGAAGCTTTCTTT
TRBV28,TRBJ1-4,TRBD1,-,CASRLQGGTNEKLFF,TGTGCCAGCAGACTACAGGGGGGGACTAATGAAAAACTGTTTTTT
TRBV7-2,TRBJ2-7,-,-,CASISRGIEYEQYF,TGTGCCAGCATCTCCCGGGGGATTGAGTACGAGCAGTACTTC
TRBV25-1,TRBJ1-2,-,-,CASSEWRTNYGYTF,TGTGCCAGCAGTGAGTGGAGGACCAACTATGGCTACACCTTC
TRBV5-4,TRBJ1-2,-,-,CASSLGDRPNNYGYTF,TGTGCCAGCAGCTTGGGAGACAGACCCAACAACTATGGCTACACCTTC
TRBV19,TRBJ2-5,TRBD1,-,CASSMTGTGKETQYF,TGTGCCAGTAGTATGACCGGGACAGGGAAAGAGACCCAGTACTTC
TRBV5-4,TRBJ2-1,-,-,CASSLDRGEQFF,TGTGCCAGCAGCTTGGACCGGGGTGAGCAGTTCTTC
TRBV29-1,TRBJ2-3,TRBD2,-,CSVGTSSLNTDTQYF,TGCAGCGTTGGGACTAGCAGTTTAAACACAGATACGCAGTATTTT
TRBV9,TRBJ2-3,-,-,CASSVGGYMADTQYF,TGTGCCAGCAGCGTAGGAGGGTATATGGCAGATACGCAGTATTTT
TRBV28,TRBJ1-2,-,-,CASTTPPQGTYGYTF,TGTGCCAGCACCACTCCCCCACAGGGAACCTATGGCTACACCTTC
TRBV28,TRBJ2-7,TRBD1,-,CASSWTGTSYEQYF,TGTGCCAGCAGTTGGACAGGAACATCCTACGAGCAGTACTTC
TRBV5-6,TRBJ1-4,-,-,CASSSDSRNEKLFF,TGTGCCAGCAGTTCGGACAGCCGTAATGAAAAACTGTTTTTT
TRBV28,TRBJ2-3,-,-,CASSYRLNTQYF,TGTGCCAGCAGTTACAGGTTGAATACGCAGTATTTT
TRBV10-3,TRBJ1-1,-,-,CAISSRTVNTEAFF,TGTGCCATCAGTTCCCGTACAGTGAACACTGAAGCTTTCTTT
TRBV4-3,TRBJ2-7,-,-,CASSQVGQGKSYEQYF,TGCGCCAGCAGCCAAGTGGGGCAGGGTAAATCCTACGAGCAGTACTTC
TRBV9,TRBJ2-3,TRBD2,-,CASSVLAGGRTDTQYF,TGTGCCAGCAGCGTTCTAGCGGGAGGGCGCACAGATACGCAGTATTTT
TRBV2,TRBJ1-5,-,-,CASSPAGRNQPQHF,TGTGCCAGCAGCCCCGCGGGGCGCAATCAGCCCCAGCATTTT
TRBV28,TRBJ1-3,-,once,CASSLDGGVGNTIYF,TGTGCCAGCAGTTTAGACGGCGGAGTCGGAAACACCATATATTTT
TRBV2,TRBJ2-7,TRBD2,-,CASGLGTSGIGEQYF,TGTGCCAGCGGGTTAGGGACTAGCGGGATAGGCGAGCAGTACTTC
TRBV27,TRBJ2-1,TRBD2,-,CASRPSGPGNEQFF,TGTGCCAGCAGGCCTAGCGGTCCGGGGAATGAGCAGTTCTTC
TRBV4-2,TRBJ2-3,TRBD2,-,CASTPIAGGDTDTQYF,TGTGCCAGCACCCCGATAGCGGGGGGGGACACAGATACGCAGTATTTT
TRBV5-1,TRBJ2-2,-,-,CASSLGVPNTGELFF,TGCGCCAGCAGCTTAGGGGTTCCGAACACCGGGGAGCTGTTTTTT
TRBV6-5,TRBJ2-1,TRBD1,-,CASSYSDRDLYNEQFF,TGTGCCAGCAGTTACAGCGACAGGGACCTATACAATGAGCAGTTCTTC
TRBV5-1,TRBJ1-2,-,-,CASRYDTGTPALYGYTF,TGCGCCAGCAGATATGATACCGGGACACCTGCCCTCTATGGCTACACCTTC
TRBV11-1,TRBJ2-3,-,-,CASRDSREDTQYF,TGTGCCAGCAGGGATAGTCGGGAAGATACGCAGTATTTT
TRBV7-8,TRBJ2-7,TRBD2,-,CASSLVPGLAYEQYF,TGTGCCAGCAGCTTAGTACCTGGACTAGCCTACGAGCAGTACTTC
TRBV5-8,TRBJ2-1,-,-,CASSSRRRDNTRTNEQFF,TGTGCCAGCAGCTCCCGTCGCCGGGACAATACGCGGACCAATGAGCAGTTCTTC
TRBV27,TRBJ2-3,TRBD1,once,CASVRTGGANTQYF,TGTGCCAGCGTAAGGACAGGGGGCGCAAATACGCAGTATTTT
TRBV7-8,TRBJ2-7,TRBD2,-,CASSFQLASEQYF,TGTGCCAGCAGCTTTCAACTAGCGTCCGAGCAGTACTTC
TRBV29-1,TRBJ2-3,TRBD2,few,CSVERAGGGTDTQYF,TGCAGCGTTGAAAGGGCGGGAGGGGGCACAGATACGCAGTATTTT
TRBV5-1,TRBJ2-3,TRBD2,once,CASSLAGRGATDTQYF,TGCGCCAGCAGCTTGGCGGGGCGGGGGGCAACAGATACGCAGTATTTT
TRBV28,TRBJ1-5,-,-,CASILQGRNQPQHF,TGTGCCAGCATACTACAGGGTCGGAATCAGCCCCAGCATTTT
TRBV7-3,TRBJ2-3,TRBD1,-,CASSTRGRGDTQYF,TGTGCCAGCAGCACCAGGGGGCGCGGCGATACGCAGTATTTT
TRBV5-6,TRBJ1-5,TRBD1,few,CASRRTGLNQPQHF,TGTGCCAGCAGGAGGACAGGGCTCAATCAGCCCCAGCATTTT
TRBV4-1,TRBJ1-4,-,once,CASSQEFGLGVNEKLFF,TGCGCCAGCAGCCAAGAGTTTGGGCTGGGAGTTAATGAAAAACTGTTTTTT
TRBV19,TRBJ2-7,TRBD1,-,CASRRTGLDYEQYF,TGTGCCAGTAGGCGGACAGGGCTTGACTACGAGCAGTACTTC
TRBV12-1,TRBJ2-1,-,-,CASSFGGLAGGFSSYNEQFF,TGTGCCAGCAGCTTTGGGGGACTAGCGGGGGGGTTCAGCTCCTACAATGAGCAGTTCTTC
TRBV6-5,TRBJ2-7,TRBD2,-,CASSYSAGRSYEQYF,TGTGCCAGCAGTTACTCAGCGGGGAGGTCCTACGAGCAGTACTTC
TRBV2,TRBJ1-1,-,-,CATGGPDTTRAFF,TGTGCCACCGGAGGGCCGGATACGACCCGAGCTTTCTTT
TRBV15,TRBJ1-2,-,-,CATSRDLEGYTF,TGTGCCACCAGCAGAGACCTAGAGGGCTACACCTTC
TRBV28,TRBJ2-5,-,once,CASSPGGKETQYF,TGTGCCAGCAGCCCAGGGGGGAAAGAGACCCAGTACTTC